These 6 T cell receptor beta chains share one sample of origin, sequenced in a study of blood T cells in healthy people across ages. The authors ran a second PCR of roughly 6 to 11 cycles using a sample-barcoded 5' primer and a J-beta primer mix. Each CDR3 protein gets one entry after TCRdb re-called the 5' RACE reads with MiXCR. The sample lists 1.2 million to 1.5 million distinct CDR3 sequences; 59% were seen once. Sequenced sample: blood. The receptors originated from a man aged 18-30 years in good health.

This chain uses TRBV12-3 or TRBV12-4 with TRBJ2-5, with D perhaps matching TRBD2 (6 bases). V was pared by 6 bases and J by 3 bases, with 11 bases between. The CDR3 runs to 13 residues. The CDR3 nucleotides are TGTGCCAGCAGGTTCGGAGGGGAAGAGACCCAGTACTTC. Amino acids: CASRFGGEETQYF.

V usage is TRBV10-2 and J usage is TRBJ2-3; 7 nucleotides match TRBD1. Germline lookup yields CDR1 WSHSY and CDR2 SAAADI. CDR3 size: 16 residues. V was clipped by 3 bases and J by 5 bases; unmatched bases: 11. This CDR3 is CASSDNRGFSGDTQYF. CDR3 DNA: TGCGCCAGCAGTGACAACAGGGGTTTTTCCGGAGATACGCAGTATTTT.

The chain employs TRBV5-4 and TRBJ2-7, with D perhaps TRBD1 or TRBD2 (5 bases each). CDR3 length equals 15 residues. The germline V gene has CDR1 SGHNT and CDR2 YYREEE (reference sequence). V was clipped by 2 bases and J by 5 bases, with 17 bases between them. CDR3 nucleotide sequence: TGTGCCAGCAGCTTACTAGGAGAGGGGTTGGACGAGCAGTACTTC. Protein sequence: CASSLLGEGLDEQYF.

This clonotype was counted once. The rearrangement uses TRBV7-6 and TRBJ2-3; no reliable D call. CDR1 is SGHVS, CDR2 FNYEAQ, per germline. Deletions cut 4 bases from V and 4 bases from J, with 15 bases between. This CDR3 region has 15 residues. CDR3 DNA: TGTGCCAGCAGCTACCAGGCCGATGGATCAGATACGCAGTATTTT. Its translation: CASSYQADGSDTQYF.

This clonotype has just one count. The chain combines TRBV20-1 with TRBJ2-4; D gene uncertain. TRBJ2-7 explains the end of the DNA better; the J call may be wrong. Germline-derived CDR1 and CDR2 are DFQATT and SNEGSKA (reference sequence). CDR3 length equals 15 residues. CDR3 nucleotides: TGCAGTGCAGGTGGCCGTCCAGGCGTCCCCTACGAGCAGTACTTC. Translated: CSAGGRPGVPYEQYF.

This clonotype was counted a few times. The chain employs TRBV6-1 and TRBJ2-5; D might be TRBD1 or TRBD2, each matching 5 bases. This CDR3 has 15 residues. V lost 2 bases and J lost 2, with 12 bases in between. Germline lookup yields CDR1 MNHNS and CDR2 SASEGT. The CDR3 nucleotides read TGTGCCAGCAGTGAATTGGGGGAACAACAAGAGACCCAGTACTTC. It codes for CASSELGEQQETQYF.